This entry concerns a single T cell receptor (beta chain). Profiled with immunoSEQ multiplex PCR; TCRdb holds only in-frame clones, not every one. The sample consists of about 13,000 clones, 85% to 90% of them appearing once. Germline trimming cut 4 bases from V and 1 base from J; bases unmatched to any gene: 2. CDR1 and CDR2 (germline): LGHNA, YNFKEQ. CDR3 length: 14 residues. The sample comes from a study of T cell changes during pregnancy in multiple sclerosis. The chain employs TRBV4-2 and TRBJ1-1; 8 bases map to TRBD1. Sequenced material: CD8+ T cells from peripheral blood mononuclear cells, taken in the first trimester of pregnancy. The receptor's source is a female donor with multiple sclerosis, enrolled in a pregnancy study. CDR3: CASSPGQENTEAFF. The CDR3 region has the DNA TGTGCCAGCAGCCCGGGACAGGAGAACACTGAAGCTTTCTTT.